The 11 T cell receptor beta chains presented below share a single source sample, sequenced in a study of blood T cells in healthy people across ages. Sample-barcoded 5' priming and a J-beta primer mix drove a second PCR of roughly 7 to 11 cycles. TCRdb passed the 5' RACE reads through MiXCR, listing each CDR3 protein once. The repertoire has more than 600,000 distinct CDR3 sequences, 25% of them found once; the top ten carry more than 8%. The sample was also linked to a second study, of T cells of mothers and their children.

Sequenced material: blood. The receptor source for this set is a boy between 10 and 17 years old in good health.

The chain combines TRBV14 with TRBJ2-3, with 13 bases fitting TRBD2. The CDR3 is 16 residues long. Germline CDR1 is SGHDN and CDR2 is FVKESK. Losses at the gene ends were 6 bases for V and 8 bases for J; bases not matched to a gene: 11. The CDR3 DNA follows: TGTGCCAGCAGTTCCGGGACTAGCGGGAAAATACGTACGCAGTATTTT. Translation gives CASSSGTSGKIRTQYF.

The chain has TRBV12-3 or TRBV12-4 and TRBJ2-7; 9 bases map to TRBD1. This CDR3 has 16 residues. J gave up 5 bases and V 3 bases, and 11 bases lay outside the gene matches. As DNA, the CDR3 is TGTGCCAGCAGTTTCACACCGGGACAGGGACAAAACGAGCAGTACTTC. This sequence encodes CASSFTPGQGQNEQYF.

On this clonotype: A much bigger clone sits one base away, suggesting this may be a read error. The chain is built from TRBV29-1 and TRBJ2-5, with D uncertain. Germline values: CDR1 SQVTM, CDR2 ANQGSEA. The CDR3 is 10 residues long. The V end was cut by 7 bases, the J end by 5 bases, with 8 bases between. The CDR3: CSADRETQYF. The CDR3 nucleotides read TGCAGCGCCGATCGTGAGACCCAGTACTTC. Full variable domain (missing parts from reference TRBV29-1 and TRBJ2-5): SAVISQKPSRDICQRGTSLTIQCQVDSQVTMMFWYRQQPGQSLTLIATANQGSEATYESGFVIDKFPISRPNLTFSTLTVSNMSPEDSSIYLCSADRETQYFGPGTRLLVL.

This chain connects TRBV20-1 to TRBJ2-7; 7 nucleotides line up with TRBD2. Per the germline V gene, CDR1 is DFQATT and CDR2 is SNEGSKA (reference sequence). After removal of 0 bases from V and 0 bases from J, the junction contained 5 bases not matched to a gene. CDR3 length equals 15 residues. The CDR3 DNA sequence: TGCAGTGCTAGAGATCCGGGGGGACGCTCCTACGAGCAGTACTTC. It translates to CSARDPGGRSYEQYF.

This chain uses TRBV10-3 with TRBJ2-5, with 8 bases matching TRBD2. V lost 8 bases, J lost 5 bases, and 10 bases stayed unmatched. This CDR3 contains 14 residues. Germline assignment: CDR1 ENHRY and CDR2 SYGVKD. CDR3 coding DNA: TGTGCCATCTCGGGGCTAGCGGGCTACGAGACCCAGTACTTC. This codes for CAISGLAGYETQYF.

The CDR3 is CASSRPKVTNEKLFF. CDR3 bases: TGTGCCAGCTCTCGACCGAAGGTCACTAATGAAAAACTGTTTTTT. The V call is TRBV6-2 or TRBV6-3, the J call TRBJ1-4, with D unclear. The CDR3 totals 15 residues. The V and J ends lost 8 bases and 2 bases respectively, with 15 bases between them. Per germline, CDR1 MNHEY and CDR2 SVGEGT.

The rearrangement uses TRBV29-1 and TRBJ2-5; TRBD2 aligns across 12 bases. The ends lost 5 bases at V and 5 bases at J; junction bases unmatched: 9. CDR3 length: 15 residues. From germline, CDR1 is SQVTM and CDR2 ANQGSEA. The CDR3, as DNA: TGCAGCGTTCCAACTAGCGGGGGGCTGGTGGAGACCCAGTACTTC. Protein product: CSVPTSGGLVETQYF.

A note on this clonotype: The junction differs from germline at one of its ends, possibly a read error. This chain uses TRBV7-9 with TRBJ1-2, with a possible D match to TRBD1 (6 bases). CDR3 size: 16 residues. From germline, CDR1 is SEHNR and CDR2 FQNEAQ (reference sequence). The CDR3 loop is CASSLDRAISGHGYAF. The CDR3 coding sequence is TGTGCCAGCAGCTTAGACAGGGCAATATCCGGGCATGGCTACGCCTTC.

This clonotype was observed a handful of times. V usage is TRBV29-1 and J usage is TRBJ1-4, with no clear D. Trimming left V 5 bases short and J 8 bases short, with 9 bases between. The germline gives CDR1 SQVTM, CDR2 ANQGSEA. The length of the CDR3 is 11 residues. The CDR3 DNA is TGCAGCGTTTTCGGCGGGGAAAAACTGTTTTTT. Amino acid sequence: CSVFGGEKLFF.

The J gene is TRBJ2-5, the V gene TRBV12-3 or TRBV12-4; TRBD1 might be the D (6 bases). V was pared by 6 bases and J by 1 base, with 9 bases between. CDR3 length: 13 amino acids. This CDR3 is CASRDRFQETQYF. DNA for the CDR3: TGTGCCAGCAGGGACAGATTCCAAGAGACCCAGTACTTC.

This clonotype was seen a handful of times. The chain has TRBV18 and TRBJ2-7; TRBD1 is a possible D gene (6 bases). V was cut by 3 bases and J by 4 bases, with 10 bases left in between. From germline, CDR1 is KGHSH and CDR2 LQKENI. This CDR3 contains 13 residues. The CDR3 DNA reads as TGTGCCAGCTCACCGGGACACCTTTACGAGCAGTACTTC. Protein product: CASSPGHLYEQYF.